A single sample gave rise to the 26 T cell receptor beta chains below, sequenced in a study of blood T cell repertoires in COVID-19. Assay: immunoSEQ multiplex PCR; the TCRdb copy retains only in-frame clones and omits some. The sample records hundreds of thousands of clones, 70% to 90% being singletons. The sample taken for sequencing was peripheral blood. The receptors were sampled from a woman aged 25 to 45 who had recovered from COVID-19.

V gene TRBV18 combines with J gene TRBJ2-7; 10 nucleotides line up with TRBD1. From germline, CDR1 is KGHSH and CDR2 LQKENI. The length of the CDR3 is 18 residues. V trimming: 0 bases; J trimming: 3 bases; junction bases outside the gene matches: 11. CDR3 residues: CASSPPGTGAGWGYEQYF. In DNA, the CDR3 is TGTGCCAGCTCACCACCCGGGACAGGGGCAGGGTGGGGCTACGAGCAGTACTTC.

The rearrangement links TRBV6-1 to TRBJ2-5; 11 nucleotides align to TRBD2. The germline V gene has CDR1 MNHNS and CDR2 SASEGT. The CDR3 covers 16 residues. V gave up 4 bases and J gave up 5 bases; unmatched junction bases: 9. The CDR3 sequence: CASSGVAASGGETQYF. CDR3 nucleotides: TGTGCCAGCAGTGGCGTTGCGGCTAGCGGGGGGGAGACCCAGTACTTC.

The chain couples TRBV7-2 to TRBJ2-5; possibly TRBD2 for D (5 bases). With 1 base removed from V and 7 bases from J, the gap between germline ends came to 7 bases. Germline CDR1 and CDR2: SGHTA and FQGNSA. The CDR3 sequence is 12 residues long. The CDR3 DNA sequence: TGTGCCAGCAGCTTAGTGGAGGCGACCCAGTACTTC. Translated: CASSLVEATQYF.

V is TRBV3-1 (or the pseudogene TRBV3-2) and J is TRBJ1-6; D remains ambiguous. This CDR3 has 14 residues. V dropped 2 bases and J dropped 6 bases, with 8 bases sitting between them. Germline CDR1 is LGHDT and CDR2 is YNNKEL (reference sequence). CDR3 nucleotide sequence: TGTGCCAGCAGCCAACGGGAGGGTAATTCACCCCTCCACTTT. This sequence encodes CASSQREGNSPLHF.

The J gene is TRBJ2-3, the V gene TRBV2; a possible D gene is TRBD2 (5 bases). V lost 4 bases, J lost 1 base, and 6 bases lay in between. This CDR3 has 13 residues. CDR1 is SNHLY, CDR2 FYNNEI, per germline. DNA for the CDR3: TGTGCCAGCAGTGTGGAGGGCACAGATACGCAGTATTTT. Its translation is CASSVEGTDTQYF.

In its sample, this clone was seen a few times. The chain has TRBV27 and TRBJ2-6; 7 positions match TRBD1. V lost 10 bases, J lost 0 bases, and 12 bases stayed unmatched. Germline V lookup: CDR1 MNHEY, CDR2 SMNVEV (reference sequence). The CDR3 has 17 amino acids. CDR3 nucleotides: TGTGCCACTTCCCCCCGGGACAGCCTCTCTGGGGCCAACGTCCTGACTTTC. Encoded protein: CATSPRDSLSGANVLTF.

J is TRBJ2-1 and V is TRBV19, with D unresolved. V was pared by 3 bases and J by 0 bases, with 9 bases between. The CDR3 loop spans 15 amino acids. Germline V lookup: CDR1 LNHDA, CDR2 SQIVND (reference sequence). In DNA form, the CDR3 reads TGTGCCAGTAGTATCTTTATTAGCTCCTACAATGAGCAGTTCTTC. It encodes CASSIFISSYNEQFF.

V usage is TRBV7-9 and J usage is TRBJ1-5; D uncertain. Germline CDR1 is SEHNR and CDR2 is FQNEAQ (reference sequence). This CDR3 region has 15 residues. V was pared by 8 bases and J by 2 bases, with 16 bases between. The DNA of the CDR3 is TGTGCCAGCGGCCCGGTCGGGGAGCGCAATCAGCCCCAGCATTTT. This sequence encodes CASGPVGERNQPQHF. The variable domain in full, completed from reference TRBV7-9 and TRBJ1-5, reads DTGVSQNPRHKITKRGQNVTFRCDPISEHNRLYWYRQTLGQGPEFLTYFQNEAQLEKSRLLSDRFSAERPKGSFSTLEIQRTEQGDSAMYLCASGPVGERNQPQHFGDGTRLSIL.

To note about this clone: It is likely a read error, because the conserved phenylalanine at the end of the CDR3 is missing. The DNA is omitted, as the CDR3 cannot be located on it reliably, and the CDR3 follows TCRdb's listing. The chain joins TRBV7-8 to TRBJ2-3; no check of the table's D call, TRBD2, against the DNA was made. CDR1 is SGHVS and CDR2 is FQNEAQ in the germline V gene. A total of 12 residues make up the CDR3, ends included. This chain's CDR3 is CASSFTGTSAVY.

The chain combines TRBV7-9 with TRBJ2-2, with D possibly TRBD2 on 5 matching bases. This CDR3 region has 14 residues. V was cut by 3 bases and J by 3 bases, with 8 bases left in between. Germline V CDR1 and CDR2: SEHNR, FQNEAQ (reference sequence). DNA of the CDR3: TGTGCCAGCAGCTTTTTACTAGACACCGGGGAGCTGTTTTTT. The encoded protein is CASSFLLDTGELFF.

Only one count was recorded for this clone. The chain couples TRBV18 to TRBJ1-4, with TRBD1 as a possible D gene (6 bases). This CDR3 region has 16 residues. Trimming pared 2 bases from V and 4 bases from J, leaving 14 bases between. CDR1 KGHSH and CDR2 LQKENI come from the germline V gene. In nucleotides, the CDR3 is TGTGCCAGCTCACCAATCTCTGGACAGTATAATGAAAAACTGTTTTTT. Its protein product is CASSPISGQYNEKLFF.

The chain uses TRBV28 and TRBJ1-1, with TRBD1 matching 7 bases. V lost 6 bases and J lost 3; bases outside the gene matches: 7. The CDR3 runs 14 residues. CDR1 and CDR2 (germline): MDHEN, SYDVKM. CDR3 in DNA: TGTGCCAGCAGAAAAACAGGGGTCGACACTGAAGCTTTCTTT. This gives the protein CASRKTGVDTEAFF. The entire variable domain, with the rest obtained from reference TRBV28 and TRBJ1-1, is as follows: DVKVTQSSRYLVKRTGEKVFLECVQDMDHENMFWYRQDPGLGLRLIYFSYDVKMKEKGDIPEGYSVSREKKERFSLILESASTNQTSMYLCASRKTGVDTEAFFGQGTRLTVV.

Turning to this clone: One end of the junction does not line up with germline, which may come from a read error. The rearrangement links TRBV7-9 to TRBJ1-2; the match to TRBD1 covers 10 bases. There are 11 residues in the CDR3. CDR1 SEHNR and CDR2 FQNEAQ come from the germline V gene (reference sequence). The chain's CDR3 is CSTGGIYGYTF. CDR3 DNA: TGCTCGACAGGGGGCATCTATGGCTACACCTTC.

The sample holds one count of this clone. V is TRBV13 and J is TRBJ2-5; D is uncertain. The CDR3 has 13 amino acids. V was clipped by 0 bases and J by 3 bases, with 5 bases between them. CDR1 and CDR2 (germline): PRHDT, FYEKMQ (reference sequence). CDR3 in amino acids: CASSLGAEETQYF. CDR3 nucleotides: TGTGCCAGCAGCTTAGGCGCAGAAGAGACCCAGTACTTC.

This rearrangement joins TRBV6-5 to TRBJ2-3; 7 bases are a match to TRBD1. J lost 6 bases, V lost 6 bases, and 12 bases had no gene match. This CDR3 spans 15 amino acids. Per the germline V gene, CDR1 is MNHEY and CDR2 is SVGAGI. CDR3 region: CASSSTGDPGDTQYF. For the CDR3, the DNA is TGTGCCAGCAGCTCCACAGGGGACCCGGGCGATACGCAGTATTTT.

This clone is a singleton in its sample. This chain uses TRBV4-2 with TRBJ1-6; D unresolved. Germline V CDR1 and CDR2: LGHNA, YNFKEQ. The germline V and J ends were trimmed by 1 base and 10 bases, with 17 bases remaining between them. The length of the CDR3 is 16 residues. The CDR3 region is CASSQVARGSGSPLHF. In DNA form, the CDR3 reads TGTGCCAGCAGCCAAGTCGCCCGCGGCTCGGGGTCACCCCTCCACTTT.

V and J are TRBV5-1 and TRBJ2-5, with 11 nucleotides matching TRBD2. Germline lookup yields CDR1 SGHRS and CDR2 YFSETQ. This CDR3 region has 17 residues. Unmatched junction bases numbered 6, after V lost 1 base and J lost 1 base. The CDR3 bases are TGCGCCAGCAGCTTGACTAGCGGGGGCTTTCTCCAAGAGACCCAGTACTTC. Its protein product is CASSLTSGGFLQETQYF.

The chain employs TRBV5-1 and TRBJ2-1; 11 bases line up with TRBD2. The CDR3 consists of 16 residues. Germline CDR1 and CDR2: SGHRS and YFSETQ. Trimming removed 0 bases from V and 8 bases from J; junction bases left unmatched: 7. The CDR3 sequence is CASSLDLAGGLDEQFF. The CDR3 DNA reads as TGCGCCAGCAGCTTGGATCTAGCGGGGGGCCTCGATGAGCAGTTCTTC. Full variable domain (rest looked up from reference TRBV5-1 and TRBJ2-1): KAGVTQTPRYLIKTRGQQVTLSCSPISGHRSVSWYQQTPGQGLQFLFEYFSETQRNKGNFPGRFSGRQFSNSRSEMNVSTLELGDSALYLCASSLDLAGGLDEQFFGPGTRLTVL.

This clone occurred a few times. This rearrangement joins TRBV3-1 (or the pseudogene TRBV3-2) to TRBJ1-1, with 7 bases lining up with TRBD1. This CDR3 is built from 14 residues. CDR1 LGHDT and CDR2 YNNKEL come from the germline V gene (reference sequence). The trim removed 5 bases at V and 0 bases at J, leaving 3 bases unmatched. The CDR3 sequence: CASSLTGMNTEAFF. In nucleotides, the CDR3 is TGTGCCAGCAGCTTGACAGGGATGAACACTGAAGCTTTCTTT.

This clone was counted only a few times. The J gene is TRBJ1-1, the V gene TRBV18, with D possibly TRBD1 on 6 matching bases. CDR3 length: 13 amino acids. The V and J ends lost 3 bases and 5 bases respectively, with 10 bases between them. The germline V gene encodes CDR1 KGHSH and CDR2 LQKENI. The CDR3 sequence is CASSPRTETEAFF. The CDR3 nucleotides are TGTGCCAGCTCACCTCGGACAGAAACTGAAGCTTTCTTT.

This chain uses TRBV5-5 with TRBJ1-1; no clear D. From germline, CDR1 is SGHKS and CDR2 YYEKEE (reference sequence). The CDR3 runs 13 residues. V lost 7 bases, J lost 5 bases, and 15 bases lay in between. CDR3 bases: TGTGCCAGCCTCCGAGAGGCTCGAACTGAAGCTTTCTTT. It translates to CASLREARTEAFF.

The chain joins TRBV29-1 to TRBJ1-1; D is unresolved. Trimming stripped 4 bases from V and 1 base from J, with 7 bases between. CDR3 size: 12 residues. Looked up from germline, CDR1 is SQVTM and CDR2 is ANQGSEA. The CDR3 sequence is CSVVTGNTEAFF. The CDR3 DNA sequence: TGCAGCGTTGTCACGGGGAACACTGAAGCTTTCTTT.

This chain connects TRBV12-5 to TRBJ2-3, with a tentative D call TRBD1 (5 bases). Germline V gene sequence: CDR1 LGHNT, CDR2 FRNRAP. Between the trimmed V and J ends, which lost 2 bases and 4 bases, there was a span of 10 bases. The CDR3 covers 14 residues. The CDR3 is CASGLQGLADTQYF. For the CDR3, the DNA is TGTGCTAGTGGTTTGCAGGGTTTGGCAGATACGCAGTATTTT.

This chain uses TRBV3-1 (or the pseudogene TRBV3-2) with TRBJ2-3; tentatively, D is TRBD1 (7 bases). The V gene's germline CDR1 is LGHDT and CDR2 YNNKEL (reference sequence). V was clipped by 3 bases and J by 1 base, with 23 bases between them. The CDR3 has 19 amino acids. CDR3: CASSQWRDRKGFGTDTQYF. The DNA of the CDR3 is TGTGCCAGCAGCCAGTGGAGGGACAGAAAGGGTTTCGGCACAGATACGCAGTATTTT.

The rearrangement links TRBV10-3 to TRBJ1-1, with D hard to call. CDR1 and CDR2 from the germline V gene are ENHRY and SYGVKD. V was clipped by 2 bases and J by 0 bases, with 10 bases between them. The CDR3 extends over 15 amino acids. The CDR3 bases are TGTGCCATCAGTGAGGGCGGTCAGTTGAACACTGAAGCTTTCTTT. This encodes CAISEGGQLNTEAFF.

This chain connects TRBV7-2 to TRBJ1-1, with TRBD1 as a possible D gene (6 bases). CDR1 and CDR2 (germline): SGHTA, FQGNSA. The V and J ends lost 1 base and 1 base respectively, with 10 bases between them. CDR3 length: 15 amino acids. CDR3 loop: CASSLGRTANTEAFF. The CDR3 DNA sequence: TGTGCCAGCAGCTTAGGACGGACAGCGAACACTGAAGCTTTCTTT.